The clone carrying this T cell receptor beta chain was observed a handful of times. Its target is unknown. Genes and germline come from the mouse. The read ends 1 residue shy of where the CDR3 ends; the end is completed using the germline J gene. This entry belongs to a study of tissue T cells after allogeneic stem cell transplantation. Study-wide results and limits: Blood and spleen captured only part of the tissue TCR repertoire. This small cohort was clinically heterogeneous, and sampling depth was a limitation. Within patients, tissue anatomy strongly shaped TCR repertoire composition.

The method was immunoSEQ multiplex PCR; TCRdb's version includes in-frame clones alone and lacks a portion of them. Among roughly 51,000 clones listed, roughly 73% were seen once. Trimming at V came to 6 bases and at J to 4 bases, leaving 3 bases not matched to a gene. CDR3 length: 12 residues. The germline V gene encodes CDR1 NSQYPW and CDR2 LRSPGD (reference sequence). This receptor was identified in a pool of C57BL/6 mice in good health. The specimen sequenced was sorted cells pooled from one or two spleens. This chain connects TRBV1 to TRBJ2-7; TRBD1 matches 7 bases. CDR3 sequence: CTCRGQNYEQYF. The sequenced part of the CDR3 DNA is TGCACCTGCAGGGGACAGAATTATGAACAGTAC.